This record covers a single T cell receptor (beta chain). Its antigen is currently unknown. The data originate from a study of CD8+CD57+ T cells in acquired aplastic anemia. Study as a whole: Each DNA sample taken from sorted CD4+ and CD8+ cells came to about 3.2 ug on average. Study-wide results and caveats: CD8+ Simpson's diversity did not differ significantly between patients and controls. Both patients and controls carried the same twenty-nine CD8+ CDR3 sequences.

This CDR3 region has 15 residues. Germline values: CDR1 SGHRS, CDR2 YFSETQ. The ends were cut back, 0 bases at V and 3 bases at J, with 11 bases in the middle. Researchers used genomic DNA as the template to profile TCR beta VDJ and CDR3. TCRdb used MiXCR to reprocess the reads, holding one entry per CDR3 protein. This sample has more than 150,000 distinct CDR3 sequences, with around 45% found just once. The chain joins TRBV5-1 to TRBJ2-3; D not certain. The sequence came from a human donor in good health. Sequencing was carried out using sorted CD4+, CD8+, or CD8+CD57+ T cells (not recorded which) from PBMCs. This chain's CDR3 is CASSLAATVTDTQYF. The DNA of the CDR3 is TGCGCCAGCAGCTTGGCGGCGACGGTTACAGATACGCAGTATTTT.